Listed below are T cell receptor beta chains from one sample, sequenced in a study of blood T cell repertoires in COVID-19. Here immunoSEQ multiplex PCR was the method, and the copy in TCRdb shows in-frame clones only, minus some. Altogether 200,000 to 250,000 clones are present, roughly 85% being singletons, with the ten largest covering 3% to 4.5%. The material sequenced was peripheral blood. These receptors all come from a woman older than 75 with acute or convalescent COVID-19. Each CDR3 is given with its conserved first and last residue. The D gene is left open where the match is weak. Only some rows state a clone size, as once, few, many or a class for expanded clones.

j_call: TRBJ1-1; d_call: TRBD1; clone_size: -; v_call: TRBV11-3; cdr3_length: 15; cdr3_nt: TGTGCCAGCAGCTTAGGACAGGGGAGGCAGTCTGAAGCTTTCTTT; cdr3_aa: CASSLGQGRQSEAFF
j_call: TRBJ2-5; d_call: -; clone_size: -; v_call: TRBV18; cdr3_length: 14; cdr3_nt: TGTGCCAGCTCACCCTCCTCCCGCCAAGAGACCCAGTACTTC; cdr3_aa: CASSPSSRQETQYF
j_call: TRBJ1-2; d_call: -; clone_size: few; v_call: TRBV6-5; cdr3_length: 16; cdr3_nt: TGTGCCAGCAGTTATAACGACCCCGCGGGGAACTATGGCTACACCTTC; cdr3_aa: CASSYNDPAGNYGYTF
j_call: TRBJ1-1; d_call: -; clone_size: -; v_call: TRBV29-1; cdr3_length: 15; cdr3_nt: TGCAGCGTTGAAGCTGTTGCGGGGATCGCCACTGAAGCTTTCTTT; cdr3_aa: CSVEAVAGIATEAFF
j_call: TRBJ2-7; d_call: -; clone_size: -; v_call: TRBV27; cdr3_length: 14; cdr3_nt: TGTGCCAGCAGTGCCCGACAGGGACTCTACGAGCAGTACTTC; cdr3_aa: CASSARQGLYEQYF
j_call: TRBJ1-2; d_call: TRBD1; clone_size: -; v_call: TRBV4-2; cdr3_length: 16; cdr3_nt: TGTGCCAGCAGCCAGGATGGACAGGGGATGATCTATGGCTACACCTTC; cdr3_aa: CASSQDGQGMIYGYTF
j_call: TRBJ2-6; d_call: -; clone_size: -; v_call: TRBV3-1/TRBV3-2; cdr3_length: 15; cdr3_nt: TGTGCCAGCAGCCCCCCCCTCTCTGGGGCCAGCGTCCTGACTTTC; cdr3_aa: CASSPPLSGASVLTF
j_call: TRBJ1-6; d_call: TRBD1; clone_size: -; v_call: TRBV4-2; cdr3_length: 15; cdr3_nt: TGTGCCAGCAGCCAAGGGGGACAGGCGGATTCACCCCTCCACTTT; cdr3_aa: CASSQGGQADSPLHF
j_call: TRBJ1-2; d_call: -; clone_size: -; v_call: TRBV19; cdr3_length: 12; cdr3_nt: TGTGCCAGTAGTATTTTACCTCTAAGCTACACCTTC; cdr3_aa: CASSILPLSYTF
j_call: TRBJ2-1; d_call: TRBD2; clone_size: -; v_call: TRBV29-1; cdr3_length: 14; cdr3_nt: TGCAGCGTTGACACTAGCGGGGGGAAAAATGAGCAGTTCTTC; cdr3_aa: CSVDTSGGKNEQFF
j_call: TRBJ2-2; d_call: -; clone_size: -; v_call: TRBV12-5; cdr3_length: 10; cdr3_nt: TGTGCTAGTGCTGCCGGGGAGCTGTTTTTT; cdr3_aa: CASAAGELFF
j_call: TRBJ1-1; d_call: -; clone_size: -; v_call: TRBV7-9; cdr3_length: 14; cdr3_nt: TGTGCCAGCAGCCCCTTGGGGGGGAACACTGAAGCTTTCTTT; cdr3_aa: CASSPLGGNTEAFF
j_call: TRBJ1-2; d_call: TRBD1; clone_size: few; v_call: TRBV11-3; cdr3_length: 12; cdr3_nt: TGTGCCAGCAGCTCACAGGGGTATGGCTACACCTTC; cdr3_aa: CASSSQGYGYTF
j_call: TRBJ2-5; d_call: -; clone_size: -; v_call: TRBV2; cdr3_length: 11; cdr3_nt: TGTGCCAGCACCTTGGCAGAGACCCAGTACTTC; cdr3_aa: CASTLAETQYF
j_call: TRBJ1-3; d_call: -; clone_size: -; v_call: TRBV5-4; cdr3_length: 15; cdr3_nt: TGTGCCAGCAGCCCTCAGGCAGGATCTGGAAACACCATATATTTT; cdr3_aa: CASSPQAGSGNTIYF
j_call: TRBJ1-5; d_call: TRBD1; clone_size: -; v_call: TRBV28; cdr3_length: 16; cdr3_nt: TGTGCCAGCAGGTCCGGGACAGCCCTGGCAAATCAGCCCCAGCATTTT; cdr3_aa: CASRSGTALANQPQHF
j_call: TRBJ1-2; d_call: -; clone_size: -; v_call: TRBV19; cdr3_length: 13; cdr3_nt: TGTGCCAGTAGTCCCACAGGGATGAGGGGCTACACCTTC; cdr3_aa: CASSPTGMRGYTF
j_call: TRBJ2-1; d_call: TRBD2; clone_size: -; v_call: TRBV19; cdr3_length: 18; cdr3_nt: TGTGCCAGTAGTATAGGAGTCGGACTAGCGGGGTTAAACAATGAGCAGTTCTTC; cdr3_aa: CASSIGVGLAGLNNEQFF
j_call: TRBJ1-1; d_call: -; clone_size: -; v_call: TRBV7-9; cdr3_length: 13; cdr3_nt: TGTGCCAGCAGCTTAAGGGGAGGCACTGAAGCTTTCTTT; cdr3_aa: CASSLRGGTEAFF
j_call: TRBJ2-3; d_call: TRBD2; clone_size: -; v_call: TRBV7-6; cdr3_length: 17; cdr3_nt: TGTGCCAGCAGCTTACTCGTCTCGGGGGGGTACACAGATACGCAGTATTTT; cdr3_aa: CASSLLVSGGYTDTQYF
j_call: TRBJ2-3; d_call: TRBD1; clone_size: -; v_call: TRBV24-1; cdr3_length: 14; cdr3_nt: TGTGCCACCAGTGACACGGGACAGACAGATACGCAGTATTTT; cdr3_aa: CATSDTGQTDTQYF
j_call: TRBJ1-1; d_call: -; clone_size: -; v_call: TRBV29-1; cdr3_length: 12; cdr3_nt: TGCAGCGTTGAGGACACCGCCACTGAAGCTTTCTTT; cdr3_aa: CSVEDTATEAFF
j_call: TRBJ1-1; d_call: TRBD1; clone_size: -; v_call: TRBV5-1; cdr3_length: 15; cdr3_nt: TGCGCCAGCAGCTTGTTGGGACAGGGTAGCACTGAAGCTTTCTTT; cdr3_aa: CASSLLGQGSTEAFF
j_call: TRBJ1-4; d_call: -; clone_size: -; v_call: TRBV18; cdr3_length: 14; cdr3_nt: TGTGCCAGCTCACCAGAGGGGGATGAAGAAAAACTGTTTTTT; cdr3_aa: CASSPEGDEEKLFF
j_call: TRBJ2-3; d_call: -; clone_size: -; v_call: TRBV5-1; cdr3_length: 17; cdr3_nt: TGCGCCAGCAGAGACACAATTGTGAATCCTAGCACAGATACGCAGTATTTT; cdr3_aa: CASRDTIVNPSTDTQYF
j_call: TRBJ1-2; d_call: -; clone_size: -; v_call: TRBV19; cdr3_length: 13; cdr3_nt: TGTGCCAGTAATCAGTGGTCATACTATGGCTACACCTTC; cdr3_aa: CASNQWSYYGYTF
j_call: TRBJ1-2; d_call: -; clone_size: -; v_call: TRBV29-1; cdr3_length: 10; cdr3_nt: TGCAGCGCCGCCGGGGAGGGCTACACCTTC; cdr3_aa: CSAAGEGYTF
j_call: TRBJ2-3; d_call: TRBD2; clone_size: -; v_call: TRBV9; cdr3_length: 14; cdr3_nt: TGTGCCAGCAGCGTAGGCGGGGGGGCGGATACGCAGTATTTT; cdr3_aa: CASSVGGGADTQYF
j_call: TRBJ1-1; d_call: -; clone_size: -; v_call: TRBV29-1; cdr3_length: 13; cdr3_nt: TGCAGCGTTGCCGGGACAACTAACACTGAAGCTTTCTTT; cdr3_aa: CSVAGTTNTEAFF
j_call: TRBJ1-2; d_call: TRBD1; clone_size: -; v_call: TRBV5-4; cdr3_length: 15; cdr3_nt: TGTGCCAGCAGCGAAGCGGGACAGGGGGGTTATGGCTACACCTTC; cdr3_aa: CASSEAGQGGYGYTF
j_call: TRBJ2-1; d_call: TRBD2; clone_size: -; v_call: TRBV19; cdr3_length: 14; cdr3_nt: TGTGCCAGTAGTATGACGGGGGGGCCCAATGAGCAGTTCTTC; cdr3_aa: CASSMTGGPNEQFF
j_call: TRBJ1-2; d_call: -; clone_size: -; v_call: TRBV28; cdr3_length: 13; cdr3_nt: TGTGCCAGCAGCACACCGGGGAACTATGGCTACACCTTC; cdr3_aa: CASSTPGNYGYTF
j_call: TRBJ1-5; d_call: TRBD1; clone_size: -; v_call: TRBV19; cdr3_length: 16; cdr3_nt: TGTGCCAGTAGTATGACGGGACAGGGGGCTCGCCAGCCCCAGCATTTT; cdr3_aa: CASSMTGQGARQPQHF
j_call: TRBJ1-5; d_call: -; clone_size: -; v_call: TRBV10-3; cdr3_length: 14; cdr3_nt: TGTGCCATCAGTGCCGGGTCCGTCAATCAGCCCCAGCATTTT; cdr3_aa: CAISAGSVNQPQHF
j_call: TRBJ1-1; d_call: -; clone_size: -; v_call: TRBV7-9; cdr3_length: 15; cdr3_nt: TGTGCCAGCAGCCGTATACAGACGATGAACACTGAAGCTTTCTTT; cdr3_aa: CASSRIQTMNTEAFF
j_call: TRBJ1-4; d_call: -; clone_size: -; v_call: TRBV5-1; cdr3_length: 14; cdr3_nt: TGCGCCAGCACTATCTCCGGGGCTAATGAAAAACTGTTTTTT; cdr3_aa: CASTISGANEKLFF
j_call: TRBJ1-2; d_call: TRBD1; clone_size: -; v_call: TRBV9; cdr3_length: 15; cdr3_nt: TGTGCCAGCAGCGTAGGACGGGACAGGGTCTATGGCTACACCTTC; cdr3_aa: CASSVGRDRVYGYTF
j_call: TRBJ2-3; d_call: TRBD2; clone_size: -; v_call: TRBV18; cdr3_length: 17; cdr3_nt: TGTGCCAGCTCACCAAACTCACTAGCGGGAATCACAGATACGCAGTATTTT; cdr3_aa: CASSPNSLAGITDTQYF
j_call: TRBJ2-7; d_call: TRBD1; clone_size: -; v_call: TRBV24-1; cdr3_length: 15; cdr3_nt: TGTGCCACCAGTGGTCACCACAGGGGTACGTACGAGCAGTACTTC; cdr3_aa: CATSGHHRGTYEQYF
j_call: TRBJ1-2; d_call: TRBD1; clone_size: -; v_call: TRBV25-1; cdr3_length: 13; cdr3_nt: TGTGCCAGCCAACTGACAGGGATCTATGGCTACACCTTC; cdr3_aa: CASQLTGIYGYTF
j_call: TRBJ1-5; d_call: TRBD1; clone_size: -; v_call: TRBV14; cdr3_length: 15; cdr3_nt: TGTGCCAGCAGCCGGACAGGGGGTGGAAATCAGCCCCAGCATTTT; cdr3_aa: CASSRTGGGNQPQHF
j_call: TRBJ2-7; d_call: -; clone_size: -; v_call: TRBV21-1; cdr3_length: 18; cdr3_nt: TGTGCCAGCAGCAAAACCCCCCGGTCCCCCGGACATACCTACGAGCAGTACTTC; cdr3_aa: CASSKTPRSPGHTYEQYF
j_call: TRBJ1-5; d_call: -; clone_size: few; v_call: TRBV19; cdr3_length: 16; cdr3_nt: TGTGCCAGTAGCGCTACAGGGCCCGGTCGCAATCAGCCCCAGCATTTT; cdr3_aa: CASSATGPGRNQPQHF
j_call: TRBJ2-7; d_call: -; clone_size: few; v_call: TRBV7-2; cdr3_length: 15; cdr3_nt: TGTGCCAGCAGCTTAGCGCGGGACCCCTCCTACGAGCAGTACTTC; cdr3_aa: CASSLARDPSYEQYF
j_call: TRBJ2-1; d_call: -; clone_size: -; v_call: TRBV4-2; cdr3_length: 16; cdr3_nt: TGTGCCAGCAGCCACCCCTCAGGCGGGGAGTACAATGAGCAGTTCTTC; cdr3_aa: CASSHPSGGEYNEQFF
j_call: TRBJ1-1; d_call: -; clone_size: -; v_call: TRBV5-1; cdr3_length: 14; cdr3_nt: TGCGCCAGCAGCTTGGGGGCAGAGAACACTGAAGCTTTCTTT; cdr3_aa: CASSLGAENTEAFF
j_call: TRBJ1-2; d_call: TRBD1; clone_size: -; v_call: TRBV4-2; cdr3_length: 13; cdr3_nt: TGTGCCAGCAGCTGGACAGGGGAGGGGGGCTACACCTTC; cdr3_aa: CASSWTGEGGYTF
j_call: TRBJ2-1; d_call: TRBD1; clone_size: -; v_call: TRBV7-2; cdr3_length: 14; cdr3_nt: TGTGCCAGCAGCTCTAACCAGGGGGTTGGTGAGCAGTTCTTC; cdr3_aa: CASSSNQGVGEQFF
j_call: TRBJ2-7; d_call: -; clone_size: few; v_call: TRBV6-5; cdr3_length: 13; cdr3_nt: TGTGCCAGCAGGGGGCAGGGGACGGACGAGCAGTACTTC; cdr3_aa: CASRGQGTDEQYF
j_call: TRBJ1-4; d_call: -; clone_size: few; v_call: TRBV30; cdr3_length: 13; cdr3_nt: TGTGCCTGGAGTGACCAGGGCTTGGAAAAACTGTTTTTT; cdr3_aa: CAWSDQGLEKLFF
j_call: TRBJ1-1; d_call: -; clone_size: -; v_call: TRBV28; cdr3_length: 15; cdr3_nt: TGTGCCAGCAGTTTAGGAGGGTCCCGCCACACTGAAGCTTTCTTT; cdr3_aa: CASSLGGSRHTEAFF
j_call: TRBJ2-3; d_call: TRBD1; clone_size: -; v_call: TRBV3-1/TRBV3-2; cdr3_length: 17; cdr3_nt: TGTGCCAGCAGCCAAGATTTCAGACAGGGTGGGTCAGATACGCAGTATTTT; cdr3_aa: CASSQDFRQGGSDTQYF
j_call: TRBJ2-3; d_call: TRBD1; clone_size: -; v_call: TRBV2; cdr3_length: 15; cdr3_nt: TGTGCCAGCACTCCACCAGGGGGATTCCGGGATACGCAGTATTTT; cdr3_aa: CASTPPGGFRDTQYF
j_call: TRBJ1-5; d_call: TRBD1; clone_size: -; v_call: TRBV19; cdr3_length: 15; cdr3_nt: TGTGCCAGTAGTGTCCGGACAGGCGGCAATCAGCCCCAGCATTTT; cdr3_aa: CASSVRTGGNQPQHF